The present TCR beta chain was sequenced within a study of T cell clones after liver transplantation. Overall study: As an antigen-independent comparator, third-party-reactive TCRbeta sequences came from pre-transplant mixed lymphocyte reactions. Without induction therapy, subjects received standard immunosuppression until 12-24 months post-transplant.

Points from the study as a whole: In two subjects, few donor cells limited the measurable donor-reactive repertoire.

The CDR3 spans 15 residues. Germline CDR1 reads MDHEN; CDR2 reads SYDVKM. Trimming stripped 7 bases from V and 0 bases from J, with 14 bases between. Sequencing used immunoSEQ multiplex PCR; TCRdb keeps in-frame clones, though not all of them. The table lists roughly 70,000 clones, about 80% of them singletons, with 0.6% in the top ten. In regard to this clone: Its antigen is as yet unknown.

This specimen was CD4+ T cells from blood, taken before liver transplant. The clonotype was recovered from a human donor who received a liver transplant. The chain joins TRBV28 to TRBJ2-3; maybe TRBD1 (5 bases). The CDR3 DNA is TGTGCCAGCACTTATGGGGCGTCTAGCACAGATACGCAGTATTTT. This sequence encodes CASTYGASSTDTQYF.